This T cell receptor (beta chain) was captured in a study of blood T cells in healthy people across ages. A second PCR, run for about 6 to 11 cycles, used a sample-barcoded 5' primer plus a J-beta primer mix. Using its own MiXCR run on the 5' RACE reads, TCRdb lists one record per CDR3 protein. The sample lists about 1.4 million distinct CDR3 sequences, approximately 59% occurring once. Germline values: CDR1 MNHEY, CDR2 SMNVEV (reference sequence). Losses at the gene ends were 6 bases for V and 2 bases for J; bases not matched to a gene: 0. There are 12 residues in the CDR3. The sequence was collected from a man aged 18 to 29 in good health. The sequencing input was blood. The chain has TRBV27 and TRBJ2-7, with 8 nucleotides matching TRBD2. The CDR3 sequence: CASRTSAYEQYF. Written as DNA, the CDR3 is TGTGCCAGCAGGACTAGCGCCTACGAGCAGTACTTC.